The rows below give T cell receptor beta chains drawn from one sample of a study of cytomegalovirus exposure and HLA in healthy donors. Measured with immunoSEQ multiplex PCR; TCRdb has only the in-frame clones, and not every one. This table holds approximately 70,000 clones, about 73% found once. Input material: PBMCs. All receptors come from a woman aged 45-65 years in good health and CMV-seropositive. Each CDR3 is given with its conserved first and last residue. D genes are given only for firm matches.

v_call: TRBV4-3
j_call: TRBJ2-7
d_call: .
cdr3_aa: CASSQDRANLYEQYF

v_call: TRBV5-5
j_call: TRBJ2-2
d_call: .
cdr3_aa: CASSYDSWPLFF

v_call: TRBV5-8
j_call: TRBJ2-6
d_call: .
cdr3_aa: CASSLETGTGANVLTF

v_call: TRBV7-2
j_call: TRBJ2-5
d_call: TRBD1
cdr3_aa: CASSLGLDRGKETQYF

v_call: TRBV14
j_call: TRBJ2-1
d_call: TRBD2
cdr3_aa: CASSQSKPGLAGLEQFF

v_call: TRBV5-1
j_call: TRBJ2-2
d_call: TRBD1
cdr3_aa: CASSLVGGDTGELFF

v_call: TRBV30
j_call: TRBJ2-1
d_call: .
cdr3_aa: CAWSPDSNNEQFF

v_call: TRBV5-1
j_call: TRBJ2-5
d_call: .
cdr3_aa: CASSLATHPPETQYF

v_call: TRBV21-1
j_call: TRBJ1-4
d_call: .
cdr3_aa: CASSKATVSPQNNEKLFF

v_call: TRBV11-3
j_call: TRBJ2-3
d_call: .
cdr3_aa: CASSSEGGDTQYF

v_call: TRBV6-1
j_call: TRBJ2-7
d_call: TRBD2
cdr3_aa: CASSGQGDYQSSYEQYF

v_call: TRBV1
j_call: TRBJ1-6
d_call: .
cdr3_aa: CTSSQDYRRVNSPLHF

v_call: TRBV30
j_call: TRBJ1-1
d_call: .
cdr3_aa: CAWGRNRVSTEAFF

v_call: TRBV2
j_call: TRBJ1-3
d_call: .
cdr3_aa: CASSEAAPGSGNTIYF

v_call: TRBV7-2
j_call: TRBJ2-7
d_call: .
cdr3_aa: CASSLPLTYEQYF

v_call: TRBV5-5
j_call: TRBJ2-3
d_call: TRBD1
cdr3_aa: CASRRTGGWGDTQYF

v_call: TRBV5-6
j_call: TRBJ1-1
d_call: .
cdr3_aa: CASTLRGRTEAFF

v_call: TRBV5-1
j_call: TRBJ1-4
d_call: .
cdr3_aa: CASSRDRINEKLFF

v_call: TRBV7-2
j_call: TRBJ2-5
d_call: TRBD2
cdr3_aa: CASSSLLAGAGETQYF

v_call: TRBV7-8
j_call: TRBJ2-3
d_call: .
cdr3_aa: CASSWGVGTADTQYF

v_call: TRBV7-2
j_call: TRBJ1-4
d_call: .
cdr3_aa: CASSLAIGAGNEKLFF

v_call: TRBV28
j_call: TRBJ2-6
d_call: .
cdr3_aa: CASNTAPSGANVLTF

v_call: TRBV7-9
j_call: TRBJ1-5
d_call: TRBD1
cdr3_aa: CSSSLWTGWDQPQHF

v_call: TRBV4-1
j_call: TRBJ2-6
d_call: .
cdr3_aa: CASSQANGQAGANVLTF

v_call: TRBV10-1
j_call: TRBJ2-5
d_call: TRBD1
cdr3_aa: CASSGNRGETQYF

v_call: TRBV19
j_call: TRBJ2-2
d_call: TRBD1
cdr3_aa: CASSGLRHGQGSTGELFF

v_call: TRBV7-2
j_call: TRBJ1-3
d_call: TRBD1
cdr3_aa: CASSLLTGVGNTIYF

v_call: TRBV7-6
j_call: TRBJ2-5
d_call: TRBD2
cdr3_aa: CASSLNPLAGVETQYF

v_call: TRBV6-5
j_call: TRBJ1-1
d_call: .
cdr3_aa: CASSYTRGTEAFF

v_call: TRBV10-3
j_call: TRBJ2-7
d_call: TRBD1
cdr3_aa: CAIRNRGQGSTYEQYF

v_call: TRBV10-2
j_call: TRBJ1-5
d_call: .
cdr3_aa: CASSVVPGQPQHF

v_call: TRBV2
j_call: TRBJ2-7
d_call: TRBD2
cdr3_aa: CAGEGLATYEQYF

v_call: TRBV18
j_call: TRBJ2-1
d_call: TRBD1
cdr3_aa: CASSRTGEYNEQFF

v_call: TRBV5-5
j_call: TRBJ2-7
d_call: .
cdr3_aa: CASSLGHLYEQYF

v_call: TRBV9
j_call: TRBJ2-7
d_call: TRBD2
cdr3_aa: CASSVGGGTEQYF

v_call: TRBV28
j_call: TRBJ1-4
d_call: .
cdr3_aa: CASSPAQQGPNEKLFF

v_call: TRBV2
j_call: TRBJ2-6
d_call: .
cdr3_aa: CASSDEDYTGANVLTF

v_call: TRBV27
j_call: TRBJ1-1
d_call: TRBD1
cdr3_aa: CASHRGPTEAFF

v_call: TRBV6-7
j_call: TRBJ2-1
d_call: .
cdr3_aa: CASSYEDSIQIDNEQFF

v_call: TRBV7-9
j_call: TRBJ2-1
d_call: .
cdr3_aa: CASSSTLPAAGMDNEQFF

v_call: TRBV5-1
j_call: TRBJ1-1
d_call: .
cdr3_aa: CASSLEPSMNTEAFF

v_call: TRBV5-1
j_call: TRBJ2-7
d_call: .
cdr3_aa: CASSVSGVEQYF

v_call: TRBV9
j_call: TRBJ2-5
d_call: .
cdr3_aa: CASSPQGIQETQYF

v_call: TRBV1
j_call: TRBJ2-5
d_call: .
cdr3_aa: CTSSQPSPAGPQETQYF

v_call: TRBV19
j_call: TRBJ2-7
d_call: .
cdr3_aa: CASSTSDSWAYEQYF

v_call: TRBV9
j_call: TRBJ2-5
d_call: TRBD2
cdr3_aa: CASSVAAGAQETQYF

v_call: TRBV15
j_call: TRBJ1-5
d_call: .
cdr3_aa: CATSRDAVDSNQPQHF

v_call: TRBV7-7
j_call: TRBJ2-5
d_call: .
cdr3_aa: CASSLSRLPGIGQETQYF

v_call: TRBV9
j_call: TRBJ1-2
d_call: .
cdr3_aa: CASSVDRDQGYNYGYTF

v_call: TRBV28
j_call: TRBJ2-1
d_call: TRBD2
cdr3_aa: CASTGLAGAFEQFF